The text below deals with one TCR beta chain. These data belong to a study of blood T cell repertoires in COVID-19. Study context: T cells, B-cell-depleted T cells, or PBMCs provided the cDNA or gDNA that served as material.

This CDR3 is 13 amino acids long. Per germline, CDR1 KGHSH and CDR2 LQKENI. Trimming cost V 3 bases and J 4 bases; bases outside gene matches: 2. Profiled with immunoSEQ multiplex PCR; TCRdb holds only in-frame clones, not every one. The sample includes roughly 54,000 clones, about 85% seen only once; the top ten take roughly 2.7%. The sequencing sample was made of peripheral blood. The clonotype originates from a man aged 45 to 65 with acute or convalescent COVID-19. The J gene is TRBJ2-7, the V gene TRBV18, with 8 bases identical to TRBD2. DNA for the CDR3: TGTGCCAGCTCACCGGGACTAGGATACGAGCAGTACTTC. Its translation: CASSPGLGYEQYF.